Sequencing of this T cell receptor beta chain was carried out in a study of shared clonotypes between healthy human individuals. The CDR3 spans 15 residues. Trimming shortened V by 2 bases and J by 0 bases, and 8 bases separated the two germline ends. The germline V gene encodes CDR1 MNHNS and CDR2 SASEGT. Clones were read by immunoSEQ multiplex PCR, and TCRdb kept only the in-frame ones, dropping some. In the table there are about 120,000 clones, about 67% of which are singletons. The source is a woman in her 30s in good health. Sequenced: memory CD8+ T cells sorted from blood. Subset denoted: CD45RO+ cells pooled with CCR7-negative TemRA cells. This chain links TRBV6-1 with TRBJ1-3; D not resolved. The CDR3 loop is CASSERSGSGNTIYF. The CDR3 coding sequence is TGTGCCAGCAGTGAACGGAGCGGCTCTGGAAACACCATATATTTT.